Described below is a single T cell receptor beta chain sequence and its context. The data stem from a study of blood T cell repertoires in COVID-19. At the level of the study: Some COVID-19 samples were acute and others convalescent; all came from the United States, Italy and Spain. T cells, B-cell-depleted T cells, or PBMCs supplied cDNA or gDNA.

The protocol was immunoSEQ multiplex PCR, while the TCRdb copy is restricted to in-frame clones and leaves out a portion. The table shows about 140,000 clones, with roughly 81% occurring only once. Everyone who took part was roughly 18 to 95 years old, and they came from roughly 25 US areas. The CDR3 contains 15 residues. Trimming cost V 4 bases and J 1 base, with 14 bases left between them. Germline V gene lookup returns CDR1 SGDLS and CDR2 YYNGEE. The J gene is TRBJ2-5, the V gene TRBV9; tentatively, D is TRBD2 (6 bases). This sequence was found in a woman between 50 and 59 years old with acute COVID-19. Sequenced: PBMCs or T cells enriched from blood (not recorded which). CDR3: CASSPGPGLQETQYF. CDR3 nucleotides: TGTGCCAGCAGCCCCGGTCCGGGACTCCAAGAGACCCAGTACTTC.